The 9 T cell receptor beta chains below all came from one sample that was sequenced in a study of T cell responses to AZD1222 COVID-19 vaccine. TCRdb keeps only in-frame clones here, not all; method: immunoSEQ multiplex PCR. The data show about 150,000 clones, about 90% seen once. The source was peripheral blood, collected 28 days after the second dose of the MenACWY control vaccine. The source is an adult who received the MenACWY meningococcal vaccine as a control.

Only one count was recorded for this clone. The CDR3 region has the DNA TGTGCCAGTAGGAAGAACCCTCAAGGGGAGCTGTTTTTT. This sequence encodes CASRKNPQGELFF. The rearrangement links TRBV19 to TRBJ2-2, with no clear D. Germline loops: CDR1 LNHDA, CDR2 SQIVND (reference sequence). Trimming shortened V by 6 bases and J by 8 bases, and 13 bases separated the two germline ends. This CDR3 is 13 amino acids long.

The CDR3 bases are TGTGCCAGCAGTCCCCGGTCTAATGAAAAACTGTTTTTT. Translated, it gives CASSPRSNEKLFF. The chain couples TRBV6-5 to TRBJ1-4; no firm D call. The CDR3 is made up of 13 amino acids. Germline V CDR1 and CDR2: MNHEY, SVGAGI. Trimming cost V 5 bases and J 3 bases, with 7 bases left between them.

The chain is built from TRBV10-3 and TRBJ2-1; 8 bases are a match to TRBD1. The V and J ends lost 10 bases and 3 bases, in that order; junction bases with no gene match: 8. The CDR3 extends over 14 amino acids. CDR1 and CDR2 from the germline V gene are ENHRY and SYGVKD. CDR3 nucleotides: TGTGCCACCCAGGGGGCCGCCAACTACAATGAGCAGTTCTTC. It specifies CATQGAANYNEQFF.

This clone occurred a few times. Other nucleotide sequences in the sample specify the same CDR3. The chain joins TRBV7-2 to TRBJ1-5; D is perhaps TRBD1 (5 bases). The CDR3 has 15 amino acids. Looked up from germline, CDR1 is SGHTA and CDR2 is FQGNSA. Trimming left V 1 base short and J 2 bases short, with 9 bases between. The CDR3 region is CASSLGAGGNQPQHF. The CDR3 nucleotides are TGTGCCAGCAGCTTAGGGGCGGGGGGCAATCAGCCCCAGCATTTT.

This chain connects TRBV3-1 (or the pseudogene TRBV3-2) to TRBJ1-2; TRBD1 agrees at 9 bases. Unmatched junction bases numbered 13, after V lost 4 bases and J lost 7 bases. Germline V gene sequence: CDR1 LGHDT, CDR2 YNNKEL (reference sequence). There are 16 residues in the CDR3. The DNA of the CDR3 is TGTGCCAGCAGCCGCCTGAGGGGACAGGGCAGGCGTGGCTACACCTTC. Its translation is CASSRLRGQGRRGYTF.

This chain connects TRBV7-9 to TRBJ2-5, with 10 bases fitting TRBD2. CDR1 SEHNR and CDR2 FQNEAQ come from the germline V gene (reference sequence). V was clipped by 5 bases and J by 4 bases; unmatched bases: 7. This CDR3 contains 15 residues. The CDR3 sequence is CASSLTSGQGETQYF. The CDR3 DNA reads TGTGCCAGCAGCCTGACTAGCGGGCAGGGAGAGACCCAGTACTTC.

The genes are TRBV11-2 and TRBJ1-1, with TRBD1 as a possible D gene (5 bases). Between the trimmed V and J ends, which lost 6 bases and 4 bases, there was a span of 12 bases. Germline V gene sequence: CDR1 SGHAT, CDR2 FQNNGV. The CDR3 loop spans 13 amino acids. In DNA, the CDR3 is TGTGCCAGCAGAGTGGCTGGGGGCACTGAAGCTTTCTTT. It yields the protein CASRVAGGTEAFF.

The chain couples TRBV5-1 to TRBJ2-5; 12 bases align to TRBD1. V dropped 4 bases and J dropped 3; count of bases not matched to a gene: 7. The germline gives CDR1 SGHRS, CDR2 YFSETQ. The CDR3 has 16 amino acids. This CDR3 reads CASSRGDRGREETQYF. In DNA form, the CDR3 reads TGCGCCAGCAGCCGGGGGGACAGGGGGCGTGAAGAGACCCAGTACTTC.

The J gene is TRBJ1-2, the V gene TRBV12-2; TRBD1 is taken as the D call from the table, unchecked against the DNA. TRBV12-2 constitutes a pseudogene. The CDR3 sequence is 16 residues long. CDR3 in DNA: TGTGCAAGTCGCTTAGGGACAGGGGGACCTAACTATGGCTACACCTTC. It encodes CASRLGTGGPNYGYTF.